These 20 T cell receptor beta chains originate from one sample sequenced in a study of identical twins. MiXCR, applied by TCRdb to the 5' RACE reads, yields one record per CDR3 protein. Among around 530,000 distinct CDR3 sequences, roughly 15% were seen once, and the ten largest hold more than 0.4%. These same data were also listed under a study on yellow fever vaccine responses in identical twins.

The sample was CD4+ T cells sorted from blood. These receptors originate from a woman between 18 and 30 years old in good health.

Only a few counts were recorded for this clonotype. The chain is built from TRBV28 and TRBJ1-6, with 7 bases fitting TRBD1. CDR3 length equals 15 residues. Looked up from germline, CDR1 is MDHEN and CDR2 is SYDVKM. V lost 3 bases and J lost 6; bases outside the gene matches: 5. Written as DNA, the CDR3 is TGTGCCAGCAGTTTGGTTGACAGGGCTAATTCACCCCTCCACTTT. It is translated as CASSLVDRANSPLHF.

The CDR3 nucleotides are TGCAGTGCTAGGCTCACGGGGCTTTGGAACACTGAAGCTTTCTTT. This codes for CSARLTGLWNTEAFF. The chain couples TRBV20-1 to TRBJ1-1; tentatively, D is TRBD1 (5 bases). Germline-derived CDR1 and CDR2 are DFQATT and SNEGSKA (reference sequence). Trimming shortened V by 3 bases and J by 1 base, and 15 bases separated the two germline ends. The CDR3 runs to 15 residues.

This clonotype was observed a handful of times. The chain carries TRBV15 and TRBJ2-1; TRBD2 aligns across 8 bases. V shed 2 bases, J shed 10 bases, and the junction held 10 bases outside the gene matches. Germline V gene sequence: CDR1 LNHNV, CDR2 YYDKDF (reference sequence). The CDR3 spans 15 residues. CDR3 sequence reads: CATSRPGLGGQEQFF. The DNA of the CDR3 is TGTGCCACCAGCAGACCGGGACTAGGGGGGCAGGAGCAGTTCTTC. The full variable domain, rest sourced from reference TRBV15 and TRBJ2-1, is DAMVIQNPRYQVTQFGKPVTLSCSQTLNHNVMYWYQQKSSQAPKLLFHYYDKDFNNEADTPDNFQSRRPNTSFCFLDIRSPGLGDTAMYLCATSRPGLGGQEQFFGPGTRLTVL.

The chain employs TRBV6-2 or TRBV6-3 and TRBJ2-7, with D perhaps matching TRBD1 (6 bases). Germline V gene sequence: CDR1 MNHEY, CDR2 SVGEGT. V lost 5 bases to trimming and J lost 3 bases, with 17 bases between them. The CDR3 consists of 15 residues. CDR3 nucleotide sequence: TGTGCCAGCAGTGTCCGGGACATCGGCAGCTACGAGCAGTACGTC. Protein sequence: CASSVRDIGSYEQYV.

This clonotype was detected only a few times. CDR3 nucleotides: TGTGCCAGCAGCCAAATTGCCGGGGGCACTGAAGCTTTCTTT. This codes for CASSQIAGGTEAFF. The rearrangement uses TRBV6-1 and TRBJ1-1, with TRBD1 as a possible D gene (5 bases). The V and J ends lost 6 bases and 4 bases respectively, with 15 bases between them. The CDR3 sequence is 14 residues long. The germline gives CDR1 MNHNS, CDR2 SASEGT.

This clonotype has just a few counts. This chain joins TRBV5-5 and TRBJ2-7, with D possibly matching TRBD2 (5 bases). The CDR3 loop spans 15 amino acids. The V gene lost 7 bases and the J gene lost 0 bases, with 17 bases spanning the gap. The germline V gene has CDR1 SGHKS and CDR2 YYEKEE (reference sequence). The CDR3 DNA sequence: TGTGCCAGCGGTTGTGCTCAAGGGAGCTCCTACGAGCAGTACGTC. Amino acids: CASGCAQGSSYEQYV.

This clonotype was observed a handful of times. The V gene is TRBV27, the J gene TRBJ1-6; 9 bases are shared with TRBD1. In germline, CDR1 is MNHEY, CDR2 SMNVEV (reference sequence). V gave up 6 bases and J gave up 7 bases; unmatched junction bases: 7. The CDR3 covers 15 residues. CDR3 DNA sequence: TGTGCCAGCAGAAGGGACAGGGCCGACAATTCACCCCTCCACTTT. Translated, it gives CASRRDRADNSPLHF.

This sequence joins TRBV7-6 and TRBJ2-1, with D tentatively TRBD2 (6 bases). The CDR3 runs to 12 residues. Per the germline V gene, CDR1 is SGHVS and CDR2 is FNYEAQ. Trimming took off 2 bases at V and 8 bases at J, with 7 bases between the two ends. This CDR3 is CASSLWEDEQFF. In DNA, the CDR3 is TGTGCCAGCAGCTTATGGGAGGATGAGCAGTTCTTC.

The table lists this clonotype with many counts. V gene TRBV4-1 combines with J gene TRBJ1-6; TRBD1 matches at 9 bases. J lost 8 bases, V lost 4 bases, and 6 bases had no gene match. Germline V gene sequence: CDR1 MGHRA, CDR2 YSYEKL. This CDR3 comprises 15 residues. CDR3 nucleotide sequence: TGCGCCAGCAGCCCCCTGGACAGGGGTGATTCACCCCTCCACTTT. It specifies CASSPLDRGDSPLHF.

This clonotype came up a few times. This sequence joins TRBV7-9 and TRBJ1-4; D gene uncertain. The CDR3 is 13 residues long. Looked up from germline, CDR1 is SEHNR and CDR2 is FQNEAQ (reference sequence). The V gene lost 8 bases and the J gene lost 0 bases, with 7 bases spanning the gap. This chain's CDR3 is CASSKATNEKLFF. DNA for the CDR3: TGTGCCAGCTCAAAGGCAACTAATGAAAAACTGTTTTTT.

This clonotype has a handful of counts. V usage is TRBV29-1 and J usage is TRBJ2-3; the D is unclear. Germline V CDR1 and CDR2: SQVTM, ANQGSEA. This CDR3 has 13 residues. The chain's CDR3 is CNIRHYHTDTQYF. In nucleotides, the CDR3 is TGCAACATAAGGCACTACCACACAGATACGCAGTATTTT.

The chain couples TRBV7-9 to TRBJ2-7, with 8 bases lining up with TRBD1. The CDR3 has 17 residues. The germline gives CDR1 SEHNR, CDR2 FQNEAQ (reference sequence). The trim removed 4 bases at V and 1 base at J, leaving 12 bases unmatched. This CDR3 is CASSSQGAMGASYEQYF. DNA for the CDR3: TGTGCCAGCAGCTCCCAGGGGGCGATGGGAGCTTCCTACGAGCAGTACTTC.

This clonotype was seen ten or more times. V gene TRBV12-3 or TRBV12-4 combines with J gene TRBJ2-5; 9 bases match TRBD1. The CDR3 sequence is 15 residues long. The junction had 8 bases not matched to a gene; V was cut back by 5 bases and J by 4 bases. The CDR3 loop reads CASSLSGTGRETQYF. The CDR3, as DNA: TGTGCCAGCAGTCTATCCGGGACAGGGAGAGAGACCCAGTACTTC.

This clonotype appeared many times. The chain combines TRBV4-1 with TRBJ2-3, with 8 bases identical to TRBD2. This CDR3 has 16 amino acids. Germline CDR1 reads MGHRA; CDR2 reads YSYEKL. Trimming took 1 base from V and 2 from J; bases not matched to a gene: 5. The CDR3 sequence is CASSQGGGGLTDTQYF. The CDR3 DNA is TGCGCCAGCAGCCAAGGGGGCGGGGGGCTCACAGATACGCAGTATTTT.

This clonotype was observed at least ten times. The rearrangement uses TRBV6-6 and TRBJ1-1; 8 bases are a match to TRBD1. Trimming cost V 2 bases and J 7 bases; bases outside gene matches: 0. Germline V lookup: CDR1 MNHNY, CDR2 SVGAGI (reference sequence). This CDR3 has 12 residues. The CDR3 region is CASSYGTGEAFF. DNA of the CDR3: TGTGCCAGCAGTTACGGGACAGGTGAAGCTTTCTTT.

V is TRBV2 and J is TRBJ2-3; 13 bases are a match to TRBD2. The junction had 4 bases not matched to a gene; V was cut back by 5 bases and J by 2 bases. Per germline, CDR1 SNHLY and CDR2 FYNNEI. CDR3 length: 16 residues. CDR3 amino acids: CASSPTSGGITDTQYF. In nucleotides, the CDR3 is TGTGCCAGCAGTCCGACTAGCGGGGGGATCACAGATACGCAGTATTTT.

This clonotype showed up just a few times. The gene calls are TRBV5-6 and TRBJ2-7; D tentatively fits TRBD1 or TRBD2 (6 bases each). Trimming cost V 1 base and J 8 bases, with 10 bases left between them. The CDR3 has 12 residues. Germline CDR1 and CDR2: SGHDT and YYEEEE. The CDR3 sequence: CASSLKGGKQYV. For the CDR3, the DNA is TGTGCCAGCAGCTTGAAAGGGGGGAAGCAGTACGTC.

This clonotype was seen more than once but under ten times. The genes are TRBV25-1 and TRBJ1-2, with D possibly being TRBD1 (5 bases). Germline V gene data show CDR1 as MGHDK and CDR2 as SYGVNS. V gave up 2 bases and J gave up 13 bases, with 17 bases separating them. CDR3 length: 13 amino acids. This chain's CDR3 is CASSEGGLERCTF. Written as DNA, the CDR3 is TGTGCCAGCAGTGAAGGGGGACTGGAACGGTGCACCTTC.

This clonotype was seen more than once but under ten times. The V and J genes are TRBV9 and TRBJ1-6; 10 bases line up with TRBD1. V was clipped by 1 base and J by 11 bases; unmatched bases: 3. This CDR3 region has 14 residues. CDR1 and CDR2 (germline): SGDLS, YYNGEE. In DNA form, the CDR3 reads TGTGCCAGCAGCGTAAGGGACAGGGGAACACCCCTCCACTTT. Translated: CASSVRDRGTPLHF.

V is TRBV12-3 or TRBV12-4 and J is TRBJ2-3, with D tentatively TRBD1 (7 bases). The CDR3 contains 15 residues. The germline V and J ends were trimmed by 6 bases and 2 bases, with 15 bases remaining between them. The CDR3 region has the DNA TGTGCCAGCAGAAAACAGGGGACTGTCACAGATACGCAGTATTTT. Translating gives CASRKQGTVTDTQYF.